This note documents a single T cell receptor (beta chain) sequence. Libraries were prepared by immunoSEQ multiplex PCR; TCRdb keeps only in-frame clonotypes and omits some of them. The top ten clones hold about 0.52% of a sample with approximately 1,000,000 clones, approximately 78% of them seen once. Germline assignment: CDR1 SGDLS and CDR2 YYNGEE. The CDR3 sequence is 16 residues long. V was pared by 0 bases and J by 9 bases, with 19 bases between. The sample belongs to a study of shared clonotypes between healthy human individuals. The overall study: Donor ages ranged 18 to 49 years: a couple of women, a few men.

Sample: memory CD4+ T cells from PBMCs. The subset: CD45RA-negative fraction. The receptor's source is a man aged 18 to 30 in good health. Some clones in this sample may be carry-over from other donors' samples. This chain joins TRBV9 and TRBJ2-1; maybe TRBD2 (5 bases). The CDR3 protein is CASSVARGGWFGEQFF. The DNA for the CDR3 is TGTGCCAGCAGCGTAGCTAGAGGCGGGTGGTTTGGTGAGCAGTTCTTC.